This passage covers 22 T cell receptor beta chains from one sample sequenced in a study of blood T cell repertoires in COVID-19. Only in-frame clones appear in the TCRdb table, and some are missing; sequencing was by immunoSEQ multiplex PCR. Of under 250,000 clones listed, approximately 90% are singletons. Sequenced material: peripheral blood. The receptors were gathered from a man aged 50 to 60 with COVID-19, enrolled during active disease.

The chain uses TRBV2 and TRBJ1-4, with D perhaps TRBD1 (5 bases). V was clipped by 6 bases and J by 6 bases, with 8 bases between them. Looked up from germline, CDR1 is SNHLY and CDR2 is FYNNEI. The CDR3 runs 12 residues. The CDR3 reads CASRVRDEKLFF. The CDR3 DNA is TGTGCCAGCAGGGTCAGGGATGAAAAACTGTTTTTT. The full variable domain, in which reference TRBV2 and TRBJ1-4 provide the parts outside the CDR3, is EPEVTQTPSHQVTQMGQEVILRCVPISNHLYFYWYRQILGQKVEFLVSFYNNEISEKSEIFDDQFSVERPDGSNFTLKIRSTKLEDSAMYFCASRVRDEKLFFGSGTQLSVL.

The V call is TRBV20-1, the J call TRBJ2-3; 14 bases fit TRBD2. Germline V gives CDR1 DFQATT, CDR2 SNEGSKA (reference sequence). V was clipped by 3 bases and J by 3 bases; unmatched bases: 2. The CDR3 has 15 residues. The CDR3 spells CSASRLAGGTDTQYF. The CDR3, as DNA: TGCAGTGCTAGTAGACTAGCGGGAGGGACAGATACGCAGTATTTT.

V gene TRBV19 combines with J gene TRBJ1-4, with unresolved D. Germline assignment: CDR1 LNHDA and CDR2 SQIVND (reference sequence). Trimming cost V 2 bases and J 0 bases, with 7 bases left between them. The CDR3 is 15 amino acids. The CDR3: CASSIMSSTNEKLFF. In DNA, the CDR3 is TGTGCCAGTAGTATAATGTCATCAACTAATGAAAAACTGTTTTTT.

This clone occurred once. The J gene is TRBJ1-2, the V gene TRBV5-8; no clear D gene. V dropped 0 bases and J dropped 8 bases, with 11 bases sitting between them. Germline lookup yields CDR1 SGHTS and CDR2 YDEGEE. The CDR3 loop spans 13 amino acids. The CDR3 nucleotides are TGTGCCAGCAGCTTGGGGCGGGAACTGGGCTACACCTTC. This translates into CASSLGRELGYTF.

This sequence joins TRBV5-4 and TRBJ2-5; TRBD2 agrees at 8 bases. The CDR3 consists of 19 residues. The germline gives CDR1 SGHNT, CDR2 YYREEE (reference sequence). The V and J ends lost 0 bases and 5 bases, in that order; junction bases with no gene match: 18. CDR3 in amino acids: CASSLVGQQAGARRETQYF. In DNA form, the CDR3 reads TGTGCCAGCAGCTTGGTCGGGCAACAAGCGGGAGCTAGAAGGGAGACCCAGTACTTC.

The gene calls are TRBV7-2 and TRBJ2-1; 8 bases match TRBD2. Looked up from germline, CDR1 is SGHTA and CDR2 is FQGNSA. Losses at the gene ends were 3 bases for V and 5 bases for J; bases not matched to a gene: 6. The CDR3 has 15 residues. CDR3 in amino acids: CASSFDGRAHNEQFF. In DNA, the CDR3 is TGTGCCAGCAGCTTCGACGGGAGGGCCCACAATGAGCAGTTCTTC.

The chain joins TRBV7-8 to TRBJ1-5, with a possible D match to TRBD1 (6 bases). V was shortened by 6 bases and J by 4 bases, with 10 bases between the two germline ends. The germline V gene encodes CDR1 SGHVS and CDR2 FQNEAQ. The CDR3 totals 13 residues. The CDR3 coding sequence is TGTGCCAGCAGGGACAGTGGGAATCAGCCCCAGCATTTT. Translation gives CASRDSGNQPQHF.

The rearrangement links TRBV11-2 to TRBJ2-5, with 14 nucleotides matching TRBD2. J gave up 1 base and V 4 bases, and 2 bases lay outside the gene matches. CDR1 is SGHAT, CDR2 FQNNGV, per germline. This CDR3 has 16 residues. The CDR3 DNA follows: TGTGCCAGCAGCTCAGGGACTAGCGGGGGCCAAGAGACCCAGTACTTC. Its protein is CASSSGTSGGQETQYF.

The CDR3 region is CASSQDARPSGNTIYF. The CDR3 nucleotides read TGTGCCAGCAGCCAAGATGCCAGGCCGTCTGGAAACACCATATATTTT. The chain recombines TRBV3-1 (or the pseudogene TRBV3-2) with TRBJ1-3, with D unclear. Germline CDR1 LGHDT, CDR2 YNNKEL (reference sequence). This CDR3 region has 16 residues. The ends were cut back, 0 bases at V and 1 base at J, with 10 bases in the middle.

This clone appeared a single time. The rearrangement uses TRBV28 and TRBJ2-7; 9 nucleotides match TRBD1. V was clipped by 6 bases and J by 5 bases; unmatched bases: 8. There are 14 residues in the CDR3. The germline gives CDR1 MDHEN, CDR2 SYDVKM. The CDR3 DNA is TGTGCCAGCAGGATCCGGGACAGGGATCACGAGCAGTACTTC. Protein product: CASRIRDRDHEQYF.

V gene TRBV23-1 combines with J gene TRBJ1-4; D might be TRBD1 (6 bases). TRBV23-1 is assigned to the ORF class and has an uncertain function. Deletions cut 4 bases from V and 12 bases from J, with 12 bases between. The CDR3 loop spans 12 amino acids. The CDR3 is CASSPTEGELFF. CDR3 sequence (DNA): TGCGCCAGCAGTCCAACCGAGGGGGAACTGTTTTTT.

The chain couples TRBV3-1 (or the pseudogene TRBV3-2) to TRBJ2-3, with 8 positions matching TRBD2. Germline trimming cut 0 bases from V and 0 bases from J; bases unmatched to any gene: 14. CDR1 is LGHDT and CDR2 is YNNKEL in the germline V gene (reference sequence). This CDR3 is 20 amino acids long. In DNA form, the CDR3 reads TGTGCCAGCAGCCAAGAAAGTAGCGGGGAGGCCTTGAATAGCACAGATACGCAGTATTTT. Translation: CASSQESSGEALNSTDTQYF.

The chain has TRBV7-9 and TRBJ1-1; the D gene is possibly TRBD1 (6 bases). Trimming shortened V by 4 bases and J by 5 bases, and 17 bases separated the two germline ends. The CDR3 runs to 15 residues. Per germline, CDR1 SEHNR and CDR2 FQNEAQ (reference sequence). The CDR3 protein is CASSSLQGNRTEAFF. The CDR3 coding sequence is TGTGCCAGCAGCTCACTACAGGGTAATAGAACTGAAGCTTTCTTT.

CDR3 in DNA: TGTGCCAGCAGCTCAGGGACTGTGAACACTGAAGCTTTCTTT. Its translation: CASSSGTVNTEAFF. V usage is TRBV11-1 and J usage is TRBJ1-1; TRBD1 is a possible D gene (5 bases). CDR3 length: 14 amino acids. CDR1 and CDR2 from the germline V gene are SGHAT and FQDESV (reference sequence). V was pared by 4 bases and J by 0 bases, with 9 bases between.

The chain employs TRBV2 and TRBJ2-5; 8 bases are shared with TRBD1. The V gene end was trimmed by 1 base and the J gene end by 2 bases; junction bases not matched to a gene: 3. This CDR3 comprises 15 residues. The germline V gene has CDR1 SNHLY and CDR2 FYNNEI. The CDR3 DNA follows: TGTGCCAGCAGTGAAGGGGGGACAGGACAAGAGACCCAGTACTTC. It translates to CASSEGGTGQETQYF.

The chain couples TRBV10-3 to TRBJ2-2, with 8 bases fitting TRBD2. V shed 7 bases, J shed 0 bases, and the junction held 4 bases outside the gene matches. The CDR3 consists of 15 residues. Per the germline V gene, CDR1 is ENHRY and CDR2 is SYGVKD. CDR3 sequence reads: CAIKVAGTNTGELFF. The CDR3 region has the DNA TGTGCCATCAAAGTAGCGGGAACGAACACCGGGGAGCTGTTTTTT.

V gene TRBV28 combines with J gene TRBJ2-3; 11 bases align to TRBD1. The CDR3 totals 16 residues. The junction had 12 bases not matched to a gene; V was cut back by 7 bases and J by 6 bases. CDR1 is MDHEN, CDR2 SYDVKM, per germline. CDR3 nucleotides: TGTGCCAGCAACGCCCCGGGACAGGGGGGCTTCGATACGCAGTATTTT. Protein product: CASNAPGQGGFDTQYF.

This clone has just one count. The J gene is TRBJ1-3, the V gene TRBV30; TRBD1 might be the D (5 bases). Trimming stripped 4 bases from V and 2 bases from J, with 12 bases between. CDR1 and CDR2 from the germline V gene are GTSNPN and SVGIG (reference sequence). The CDR3 has 14 amino acids. The CDR3 DNA reads as TGTGCCTGGACCTCAGGGATGGCTGGAAACACCATATATTTT. Amino acids: CAWTSGMAGNTIYF.

The chain has TRBV5-5 and TRBJ1-6; D ambiguous. The CDR3 loop spans 14 amino acids. Trimming took 0 bases from V and 7 from J, leaving 8 bases between them. Germline-derived CDR1 and CDR2 are SGHKS and YYEKEE (reference sequence). CDR3 region: CASSLGGENSPLHF. The CDR3 nucleotides read TGTGCCAGCAGCTTGGGGGGAGAGAATTCACCCCTCCACTTT.

The chain uses TRBV11-1 and TRBJ2-7; 9 nucleotides agree with TRBD2. Germline V gives CDR1 SGHAT, CDR2 FQDESV (reference sequence). J was trimmed by 5 bases and V by 2 bases; bases with no gene match: 7. This CDR3 is built from 15 residues. CDR3 sequence reads: CASSLMASGEHEQYF. The CDR3 DNA sequence: TGTGCCAGCAGCTTAATGGCTAGCGGGGAACACGAGCAGTACTTC.

This clone was seen a handful of times. CDR3 loop: CATSDPGTDTQYF. The CDR3 DNA reads as TGTGCCACCAGTGACCCGGGCACAGATACGCAGTATTTT. The chain carries TRBV24-1 and TRBJ2-3; D is unclear. This CDR3 is built from 13 residues. CDR1 is KGHDR, CDR2 SFDVKD, per germline. V was pared by 4 bases and J by 1 base, with 5 bases between.

Regarding this clone: A much more abundant neighbour one base away suggests this may be a read error. The rearrangement links TRBV5-5 to TRBJ2-7; D is uncertain. V shed 0 bases and J shed 0 bases, with 4 bases lying between them. Germline-derived CDR1 and CDR2 are SGHKS and YYEKEE (reference sequence). The CDR3 covers 13 residues. CDR3 sequence: CASSLDNSYEQYF. The DNA of the CDR3 is TGTGCCAGCAGCTTGGACAACTCCTACGAGCAGTACTTC.